Listed below are T cell receptor beta chains from one sample, sequenced in a study of blood T cell repertoires in COVID-19. Libraries were prepared by immunoSEQ multiplex PCR; TCRdb keeps only in-frame clonotypes and omits some of them. The table has around 330,000 clones, about nine tenths seen once; the top ten hold roughly 2.6%. Specimen: PBMCs or T cells enriched from blood (not recorded which). The receptors stem from a man in his 60s who had recovered from COVID-19. Both conserved end residues are part of each CDR3. The D gene is left open where the match is weak. Not all rows give a size; the values are once, few, many and, for expanded clones, a class.

cdr3_nt cdr3_aa v_call d_call clone_size j_call
TGTGCCAGTAGTATTGGGTCCCCGGGCTACGAGCAGTACTTC CASSIGSPGYEQYF TRBV19 - once TRBJ2-7
TGTGCCAGCAGCAACCCTTGGACAGCCAACTATGGCTACACCTTC CASSNPWTANYGYTF TRBV6-2/TRBV6-3 - - TRBJ1-2
TGTGCTAGCAGCTTAGCTCCTAGCGGGGCTAATGAGCAGTTCTTC CASSLAPSGANEQFF TRBV7-7 TRBD2 - TRBJ2-1
TGTGCCAGCAGCTTAGAAGGAGACAGGGCTAACTATGGCTACACCTTC CASSLEGDRANYGYTF TRBV7-9 TRBD1 - TRBJ1-2
TGTGCCAGCAGCGTTCGTTTAGCGGGAGACGAGACCCAGTACTTC CASSVRLAGDETQYF TRBV9 TRBD2 - TRBJ2-5
TGTGCCAGCAGTGAATTCACAGGGCTGGGGGAGACCCAGTACTTC CASSEFTGLGETQYF TRBV2 - - TRBJ2-5
TGTGCCAGCAGTTCAGGGGCCCTCTCTGGAAACACCATATATTTT CASSSGALSGNTIYF TRBV28 - - TRBJ1-3
TGTGCCAGCAGCTTGTTCGGGGACTATATGTCACACGAGCAGTACTTC CASSLFGDYMSHEQYF TRBV5-4 TRBD2 - TRBJ2-7
TGTGCCAGCAGTTTAAACAGGGCCGGTGGAAACACCATATATTTT CASSLNRAGGNTIYF TRBV3-1/TRBV3-2 - once TRBJ1-3
TGTGCCAGCAGCTTGGCTGGCAGTGGAAACACCATATATTTT CASSLAGSGNTIYF TRBV5-5 - - TRBJ1-3
TGTGCCAGCAGCGCCTCAGGTGAAGCTTTCTTT CASSASGEAFF TRBV5-6 - - TRBJ1-1
TGTGCCAGCAGTTACTCAGGAGGGTTTGCCACTGAAGCTTTCTTT CASSYSGGFATEAFF TRBV6-5 - once TRBJ1-1
TGTGCCAGCAGCTTGGGCCCGACAACTGAAGCTTTCTTT CASSLGPTTEAFF TRBV7-3 - - TRBJ1-1
TGTGCCAGCAGCCAAGATAGAGGAATTGGGGGCTACACCTTC CASSQDRGIGGYTF TRBV14 - - TRBJ1-2
TGTGCCAGCAGCGGGGCTTCCTACGAGCAGTACTTC CASSGASYEQYF TRBV6-2/TRBV6-3 - - TRBJ2-7
TGTGCCAGTACCCCGACAGGGAGGGATACGCAGTATTTT CASTPTGRDTQYF TRBV19 - once TRBJ2-3
TGTGCCAGCAGTTTAGTTGGGACAGCGGGTCAGCCCCAGCATTTT CASSLVGTAGQPQHF TRBV27 TRBD1 once TRBJ1-5
TGCGCCAGCAGCCAAGAAGACAGGCCCCAAGAGACCCAGTACTTC CASSQEDRPQETQYF TRBV4-3 - - TRBJ2-5
TGTGCCACCAGCCCGGACAGTGTCGGCGGGGAGCTGTTTTTT CATSPDSVGGELFF TRBV15 - - TRBJ2-2
TGTGCCAGCACGGGGGGATCGAACACTGAAGCTTTCTTT CASTGGSNTEAFF TRBV6-5 - - TRBJ1-1
TGTGCCAGCAGCCCCCCTGCCCAGGGAATCGATGAAAAACTGTTTTTT CASSPPAQGIDEKLFF TRBV28 - few TRBJ1-4
TGTGCCACCCCGCGGGGATCGGGGGAGACCCAGTACTTC CATPRGSGETQYF TRBV2 - - TRBJ2-5
TGTGCCAGCAGTTTATCCCCCAGGGGCTATGGCTACACCTTC CASSLSPRGYGYTF TRBV27 - - TRBJ1-2
TGTGCCAGCAGCCCAGGACAGGGGGGAGCTTTCTTT CASSPGQGGAFF TRBV7-8 TRBD1 - TRBJ1-1
TGTGCCAGTAAAGGACAGGGGGCGTTTGGCTACACCTTC CASKGQGAFGYTF TRBV19 TRBD1 - TRBJ1-2
TGTGCCAGCAGTCAACGCGGCAGGGGGAAAACTAATGAAAAACTGTTTTTT CASSQRGRGKTNEKLFF TRBV27 TRBD1 - TRBJ1-4
TGTGCCAGCAGTTTAAATAACGGGGAGCTGTTTTTT CASSLNNGELFF TRBV12-3/TRBV12-4 - - TRBJ2-2
TGTGCCAGCAGCCCCTTAACTAGCGGGATCGCCCTCTCCTACAATGAGCAGTTCTTC CASSPLTSGIALSYNEQFF TRBV11-3 TRBD2 - TRBJ2-1
TGTGCCAGCAGCCCCCCGGGCAGGGGGATAGCGGGGGGGAAGTTCTTC CASSPPGRGIAGGKFF TRBV7-9 TRBD2 - TRBJ2-1
TGTGCCAGCTCACCGAGGGACAGTGGAACTGAAGCTTTCTTT CASSPRDSGTEAFF TRBV18 TRBD1 - TRBJ1-1
TGTGCTAGTGGTTTGACAGGTGGCAATCAGCCCCAGCATTTT CASGLTGGNQPQHF TRBV12-5 - - TRBJ1-5
TGCGCCAGCAGCCAGGGACAGGGAAGCGCAGGTCATGGCTACACCTTC CASSQGQGSAGHGYTF TRBV4-1 TRBD1 - TRBJ1-2
TGTGCCAGCAGCCCGGGAGCGAACACTGAAGCTTTCTTT CASSPGANTEAFF TRBV7-3 - - TRBJ1-1
TGTGCCAGCAGCCTCCGGACAGGGTCCTATGGCTACACCTTC CASSLRTGSYGYTF TRBV5-4 TRBD1 - TRBJ1-2
TGCGCCAGCAGGGACCGGGACAGGGCGGCAGATACGCAGTATTTT CASRDRDRAADTQYF TRBV5-1 TRBD1 - TRBJ2-3
TGTGCCACCAGTGACACCGCGGGGAGCTCCTACAATGAGCAGTTCTTC CATSDTAGSSYNEQFF TRBV24-1 - - TRBJ2-1
TGTGCCAGCAGCTTGGGAAGACAAGGGGGCAGGAATGGCTACACCTTC CASSLGRQGGRNGYTF TRBV5-4 TRBD1 once TRBJ1-2
TGTGCCAGCAGCCAAGATAATGGCGGTACGCAGTATTTT CASSQDNGGTQYF TRBV3-1/TRBV3-2 - once TRBJ2-3
TGTGCCTGGAGCCGGGACAGGGGTTACTATGGCTACACCTTC CAWSRDRGYYGYTF TRBV30 TRBD1 - TRBJ1-2
TGTGCCAGCAGTTTGTCTAGCGCGGTCGAGCAGTACTTC CASSLSSAVEQYF TRBV12-3/TRBV12-4 - - TRBJ2-7
TGTGCCAGCAGCTTTGGACAGAACACTGAAGCTTTCTTT CASSFGQNTEAFF TRBV11-2 - - TRBJ1-1
TGTGCCAGCAGTGAAACGGACAGAGCCTATAACTATGGCTACACCTTC CASSETDRAYNYGYTF TRBV6-1 - few TRBJ1-2
TGTGCCAGCACACTAGCGGGAGCCGGGGAGCTGTTTTTT CASTLAGAGELFF TRBV2 TRBD2 few TRBJ2-2
TGTGCCAGCAGCCTAAACCCAGGCGGACCCGGAGGCTCTGGGGCCAACGTCCTGACTTTC CASSLNPGGPGGSGANVLTF TRBV7-3 - - TRBJ2-6
TGTGCTAGCAGCGTATCCCGGGACTCTCACCACTACTCCTACAATGAGCAGTTCTTC CASSVSRDSHHYSYNEQFF TRBV7-7 - - TRBJ2-1
TGTGCCAGCATTCTTCTCGGGGATTCACCCCTCCACTTT CASILLGDSPLHF TRBV6-5 - - TRBJ1-6
TGTGCCAGCAGTTACCAGGACAATTTAAGGTTCTTC CASSYQDNLRFF TRBV6-6 - - TRBJ2-1
TGCGCCAGCAGCTTGGGAGACAGGGGGCGAAACACCATATATTTT CASSLGDRGRNTIYF TRBV5-1 TRBD1 - TRBJ1-3
TGTGCCACCGCTGGGGCGTTCAACTATGGCTACACCTTC CATAGAFNYGYTF TRBV24-1 - - TRBJ1-2
TGTGCCAGCTCACCTCGGAACCGGGACAGGGGCCATGGCTACACCTTC CASSPRNRDRGHGYTF TRBV18 TRBD1 - TRBJ1-2